The 24 T cell receptor beta chains listed next were all sequenced from one sample in a study of cytomegalovirus exposure and HLA in healthy donors. PCR primers comprised 60 Vbeta and 13 Jbeta primers. Data came from immunoSEQ multiplex PCR; TCRdb stores just in-frame clones and leaves some out. The sample lists approximately 120,000 clones, approximately 70% occurring once. The sequencing sample was made of PBMCs. The receptors were gathered from a man between 60 and 75 years old in good health and CMV-seropositive.

This sequence joins TRBV7-8 and TRBJ2-2; possibly TRBD2 for D (5 bases). The CDR3 has 15 residues. Trimming removed 4 bases from V and 0 bases from J, with 9 bases in between. Germline V gene sequence: CDR1 SGHVS, CDR2 FQNEAQ. This CDR3 is CASSSGFANTGELFF. In nucleotides, the CDR3 is TGTGCCAGCAGCTCGGGGTTCGCGAACACCGGGGAGCTGTTTTTT.

The J gene is TRBJ2-5, the V gene TRBV4-2, with D hard to call. Germline CDR1 reads LGHNA; CDR2 reads YNFKEQ. CDR3 size: 16 residues. The germline V and J ends were trimmed by 0 bases and 4 bases, with 15 bases remaining between them. CDR3 nucleotides: TGTGCCAGCAGCCAAGAACTGAGGCGACTCGGAGAGACCCAGTACTTC. Amino acids: CASSQELRRLGETQYF.

In this sample, this clone turned up a few times. V is TRBV4-2 and J is TRBJ2-1; the match to TRBD2 covers 14 bases. The CDR3 totals 18 residues. V lost 2 bases to trimming and J lost 4 bases; unmatched junction nucleotides: 7. Germline CDR1 is LGHNA and CDR2 is YNFKEQ. The CDR3 sequence is CASSQPRTSGGWYNEQFF. The DNA of the CDR3 is TGTGCCAGCAGCCAACCTCGGACTAGCGGGGGGTGGTACAATGAGCAGTTCTTC.

This rearrangement joins TRBV7-2 to TRBJ2-5; TRBD1 matches 7 bases. V gave up 2 bases and J gave up 4 bases; unmatched junction bases: 13. In germline, CDR1 is SGHTA, CDR2 FQGNSA. The CDR3 consists of 17 residues. CDR3 sequence (DNA): TGTGCCAGCAGCTTAAGTAACAGGGGCGGAAAAGGAGAGACCCAGTACTTC. Its translation: CASSLSNRGGKGETQYF.

The chain has TRBV6-1 and TRBJ1-1; 7 bases map to TRBD1. CDR3 size: 12 residues. CDR1 and CDR2 from the germline V gene are MNHNS and SASEGT. V dropped 11 bases and J dropped 4; count of bases not matched to a gene: 7. This CDR3 reads CAGRTGFTEAFF. The CDR3 DNA is TGTGCCGGACGGACAGGTTTCACTGAAGCTTTCTTT.

V is TRBV29-1 and J is TRBJ2-3, with TRBD2 identical over 8 bases. Germline V CDR1 and CDR2: SQVTM, ANQGSEA. This CDR3 contains 13 residues. The junction had 9 bases not matched to a gene; V was cut back by 3 bases and J by 10 bases. For the CDR3, the DNA is TGCAGCGTTGAGTCGGGGGGGCGGGGGTCGCAGTATTTT. It encodes CSVESGGRGSQYF.

V usage is TRBV7-2 and J usage is TRBJ1-5; D not certain. CDR3 length: 14 residues. CDR1 and CDR2 (germline): SGHTA, FQGNSA. Deletions cut 0 bases from V and 7 bases from J, with 10 bases between. CDR3 in DNA: TGTGCCAGCAGCTTAGCGTCCGGGAGCCAGCCCCAGCATTTT. Protein: CASSLASGSQPQHF.

This clone came up a few times. The genes are TRBV7-9 and TRBJ2-5; tentative D call: TRBD2 (5 bases). Germline values: CDR1 SEHNR, CDR2 FQNEAQ (reference sequence). CDR3 length: 15 amino acids. V was clipped by 2 bases and J by 1 base, with 11 bases between them. The CDR3 DNA sequence: TGTGCCAGCAGCTTAAGTCGGGGAATCCAAGAGACCCAGTACTTC. Translating gives CASSLSRGIQETQYF.

This chain connects TRBV5-4 to TRBJ2-1; possible D gene TRBD2, 7 bases. The V end lost 3 bases, the J end lost 2 bases, and 12 bases lay between the germline ends. The CDR3 covers 15 residues. Germline CDR1 reads SGHNT; CDR2 reads YYREEE (reference sequence). DNA of the CDR3: TGTGCCAGCAGCTCCTCGGGGGGCACCTACAATGAGCAGTTCTTC. Encoded protein: CASSSSGGTYNEQFF.

The gene calls are TRBV2 and TRBJ2-3; 10 positions agree with TRBD1. Trimming cost V 10 bases and J 4 bases; bases outside gene matches: 2. Germline V gene data show CDR1 as SNHLY and CDR2 as FYNNEI. The CDR3 loop spans 12 amino acids. CDR3 amino acids: CATGTGADTQYF. Here the CDR3 DNA reads TGTGCCACCGGGACAGGGGCAGATACGCAGTATTTT.

The chain links TRBV5-1 to TRBJ1-2; a possible D gene is TRBD1 (5 bases). The germline V and J ends were trimmed by 4 bases and 4 bases, with 11 bases remaining between them. The CDR3 consists of 13 residues. Germline CDR1 reads SGHRS; CDR2 reads YFSETQ. CDR3 loop: CASSPQTAYGYTF. CDR3 nucleotide sequence: TGCGCCAGCAGCCCTCAGACAGCCTATGGCTACACCTTC. The full variable domain, with the rest looked up from reference TRBV5-1 and TRBJ1-2, is KAGVTQTPRYLIKTRGQQVTLSCSPISGHRSVSWYQQTPGQGLQFLFEYFSETQRNKGNFPGRFSGRQFSNSRSEMNVSTLELGDSALYLCASSPQTAYGYTFGSGTRLTVV.

The chain uses TRBV16 and TRBJ2-7; D not resolved. V was pared by 3 bases and J by 2 bases, with 5 bases between. Germline CDR1 is KGHSY and CDR2 is FQNENV. CDR3 length: 12 residues. The DNA for the CDR3 is TGTGCCAGCAGCCACGCAGCCTACGAGCAGTACTTC. It translates to CASSHAAYEQYF.

This clone appeared once. V usage is TRBV4-1 and J usage is TRBJ2-7, with TRBD1 as a possible D gene (6 bases). Germline lookup yields CDR1 MGHRA and CDR2 YSYEKL. This CDR3 has 16 residues. V lost 0 bases to trimming and J lost 3 bases, with 15 bases between them. CDR3 bases: TGCGCCAGCAGCCAAGAACCAGGGGAATTGGGCTACGAGCAGTACTTC. Translated, it gives CASSQEPGELGYEQYF.

The chain links TRBV9 to TRBJ1-1, with a tentative D call TRBD1 (5 bases). Trimming left V 5 bases short and J 5 bases short, with 19 bases between. The CDR3 is 15 residues long. Germline V gene sequence: CDR1 SGDLS, CDR2 YYNGEE. The CDR3 here is CASRDKGARTTEAFF. CDR3 coding DNA: TGTGCCAGCAGGGACAAAGGGGCGCGTACAACTGAAGCTTTCTTT.

This clone was counted only a few times. The J gene is TRBJ1-5, the V gene TRBV6-1; D is possibly TRBD1 (6 bases). The CDR3 contains 14 residues. Looked up from germline, CDR1 is MNHNS and CDR2 is SASEGT. Trimming cost V 1 base and J 7 bases, with 11 bases left between them. CDR3 amino acids: CASSEGQEAQPQHF. CDR3 nucleotide sequence: TGTGCCAGCAGTGAAGGACAGGAGGCACAGCCCCAGCATTTT.

The rearrangement links TRBV18 to TRBJ2-1; D gene unclear. The CDR3 has 12 residues. Trimming left V 0 bases short and J 13 bases short, with 10 bases between. Germline-derived CDR1 and CDR2 are KGHSH and LQKENI. CDR3 protein: CASSPPNTNQFF. The CDR3 region has the DNA TGTGCCAGCTCACCACCTAACACGAATCAGTTCTTC.

This clone was seen a handful of times. The V gene is TRBV5-1, the J gene TRBJ1-2; TRBD1 is a possible D gene (6 bases). From germline, CDR1 is SGHRS and CDR2 YFSETQ. Trimming removed 3 bases from V and 6 bases from J, with 18 bases in between. This CDR3 region has 15 residues. The CDR3 bases are TGCGCCAGCAGCTCGTTACTTACAGGGACCAATGGCTACACCTTC. It codes for CASSSLLTGTNGYTF.

The rearrangement joins TRBV4-1 to TRBJ2-7; D is possibly TRBD1 (6 bases). The CDR3 runs to 13 residues. The V end lost 2 bases, the J end lost 7 bases, and 12 bases lay between the germline ends. Germline CDR1 is MGHRA and CDR2 is YSYEKL. CDR3 in DNA: TGCGCCAGCAGCCAAATAAACAGGGAAGAGCAGTACTTC. It codes for CASSQINREEQYF.

This chain uses TRBV6-1 with TRBJ1-2, with 9 bases fitting TRBD1. This CDR3 is built from 13 residues. The V gene end was trimmed by 7 bases and the J gene end by 7 bases; junction bases not matched to a gene: 7. CDR1 is MNHNS and CDR2 is SASEGT in the germline V gene. The CDR3 sequence is CASNPGTGSGYTF. The CDR3 nucleotides read TGTGCCAGCAATCCGGGGACAGGGAGTGGCTACACCTTC.

This clone was seen a handful of times. The genes are TRBV6-5 and TRBJ2-2, with 7 bases matching TRBD2. Per germline, CDR1 MNHEY and CDR2 SVGAGI. V dropped 5 bases and J dropped 4; count of bases not matched to a gene: 7. The CDR3 runs 15 residues. The CDR3 region is CASSVQVAGTGELFF. The CDR3 DNA follows: TGTGCCAGCAGTGTACAGGTAGCGGGCACCGGGGAGCTGTTTTTT.

A single count supports this clone. The J gene is TRBJ2-2, the V gene TRBV5-1, with D uncertain. This CDR3 has 12 amino acids. Germline V lookup: CDR1 SGHRS, CDR2 YFSETQ. V shed 0 bases and J shed 8 bases, with 5 bases lying between them. CDR3 protein: CASSLVEGELFF. The CDR3 nucleotides are TGCGCCAGCAGCTTGGTTGAGGGGGAGCTGTTTTTT.

V and J are TRBV30 and TRBJ2-7, with D possibly being TRBD1 (6 bases). V was clipped by 8 bases and J by 2 bases, with 16 bases between them. This CDR3 spans 13 amino acids. Germline lookup yields CDR1 GTSNPN and CDR2 SVGIG (reference sequence). CDR3 DNA sequence: TGTGCCGTCACCCGGGACACCGCCTACGAGCAGTACTTC. This gives the protein CAVTRDTAYEQYF.

The rearrangement uses TRBV18 and TRBJ1-1; 11 nucleotides align to TRBD1. There are 18 residues in the CDR3. CDR1 is KGHSH, CDR2 LQKENI, per germline. V lost 3 bases, J lost 5 bases, and 14 bases stayed unmatched. CDR3 sequence (DNA): TGTGCCAGCTCACCGGGGGCTAAGAGGACAGGGGGCCGGACTGAAGCTTTCTTT. It codes for CASSPGAKRTGGRTEAFF. Full variable domain (rest looked up from reference TRBV18 and TRBJ1-1): NAGVMQNPRHLVRRRGQEARLRCSPMKGHSHVYWYRQLPEEGLKFMVYLQKENIIDESGMPKERFSAEFPKEGPSILRIQQVVRGDSAAYFCASSPGAKRTGGRTEAFFGQGTRLTVV.

The DNA for the CDR3 is TGCAGCGTTGAAGTTAGCAGCTATGGCTACACCTTC. Translated, it gives CSVEVSSYGYTF. The chain combines TRBV29-1 with TRBJ1-2; the D is unclear. The germline V and J ends were trimmed by 1 base and 4 bases, with 7 bases remaining between them. The CDR3 is made up of 12 amino acids. Germline-derived CDR1 and CDR2 are SQVTM and ANQGSEA.